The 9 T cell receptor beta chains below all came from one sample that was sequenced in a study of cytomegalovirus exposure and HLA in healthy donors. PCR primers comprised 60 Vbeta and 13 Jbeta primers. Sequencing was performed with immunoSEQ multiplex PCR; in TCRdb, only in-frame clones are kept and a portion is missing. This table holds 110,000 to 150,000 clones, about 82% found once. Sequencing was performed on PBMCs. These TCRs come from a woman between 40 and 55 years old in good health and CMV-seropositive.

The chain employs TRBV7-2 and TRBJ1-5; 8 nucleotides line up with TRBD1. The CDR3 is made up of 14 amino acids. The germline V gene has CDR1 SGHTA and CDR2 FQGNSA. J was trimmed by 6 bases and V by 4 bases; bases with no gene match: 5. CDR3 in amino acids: CASSSGGLGQPQHF. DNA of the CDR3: TGTGCCAGCAGCTCAGGGGGCTTGGGTCAGCCCCAGCATTTT.

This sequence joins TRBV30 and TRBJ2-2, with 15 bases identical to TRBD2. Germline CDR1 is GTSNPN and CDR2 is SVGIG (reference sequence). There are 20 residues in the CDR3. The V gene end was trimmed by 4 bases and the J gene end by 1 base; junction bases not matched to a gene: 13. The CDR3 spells CAWTRDRTSGRAMNTGELFF. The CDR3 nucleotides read TGTGCCTGGACCAGAGATCGGACTAGCGGGAGGGCCATGAACACCGGGGAGCTGTTTTTT. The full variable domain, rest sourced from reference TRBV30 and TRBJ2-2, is SQTIHQWPATLVQPVGSPLSLECTVEGTSNPNLYWYRQAAGRGLQLLFYSVGIGQISSEVPQNLSASRPQDRQFILSSKKLLLSDSGFYLCAWTRDRTSGRAMNTGELFFGEGSRLTVL.

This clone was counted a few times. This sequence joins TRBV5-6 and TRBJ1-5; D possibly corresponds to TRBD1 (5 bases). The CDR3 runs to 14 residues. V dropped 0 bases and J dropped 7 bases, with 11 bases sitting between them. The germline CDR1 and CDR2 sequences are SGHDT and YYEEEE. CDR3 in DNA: TGTGCCAGCAGCTTGGGGAGGGGTGGGCAGCCCCAGCATTTT. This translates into CASSLGRGGQPQHF.

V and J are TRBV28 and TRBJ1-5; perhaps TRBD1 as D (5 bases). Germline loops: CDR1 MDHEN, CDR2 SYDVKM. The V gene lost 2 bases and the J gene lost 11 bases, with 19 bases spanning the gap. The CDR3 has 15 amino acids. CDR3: CASSLGQGLSPAQHF. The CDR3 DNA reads TGTGCCAGCAGTTTAGGGCAGGGCCTGTCTCCGGCCCAGCATTTT.

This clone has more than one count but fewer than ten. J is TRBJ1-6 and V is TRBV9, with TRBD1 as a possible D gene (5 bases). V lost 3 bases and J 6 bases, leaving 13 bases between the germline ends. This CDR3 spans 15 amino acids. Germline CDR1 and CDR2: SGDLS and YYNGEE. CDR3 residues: CASSDGEGRNSPLHF. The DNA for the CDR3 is TGTGCCAGCAGCGACGGGGAGGGGCGTAATTCACCCCTCCACTTT. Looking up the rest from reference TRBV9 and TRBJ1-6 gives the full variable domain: DSGVTQTPKHLITATGQRVTLRCSPRSGDLSVYWYQQSLDQGLQFLIQYYNGEERAKGNILERFSAQQFPDLHSELNLSSLELGDSALYFCASSDGEGRNSPLHFGNGTRLTVT.

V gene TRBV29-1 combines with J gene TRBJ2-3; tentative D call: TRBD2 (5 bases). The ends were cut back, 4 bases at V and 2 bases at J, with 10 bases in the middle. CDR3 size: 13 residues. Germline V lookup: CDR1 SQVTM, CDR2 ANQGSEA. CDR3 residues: CSVGTVITDTQYF. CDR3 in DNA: TGCAGCGTTGGGACTGTTATCACAGATACGCAGTATTTT.

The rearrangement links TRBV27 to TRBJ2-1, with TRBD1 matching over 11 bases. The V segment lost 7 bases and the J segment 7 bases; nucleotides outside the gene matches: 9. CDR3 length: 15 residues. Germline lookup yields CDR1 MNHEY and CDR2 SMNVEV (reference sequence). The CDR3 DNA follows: TGTGCCAGCATCCGGGACAGGGGGGGCCGGAATGAGCAGTTCTTC. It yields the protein CASIRDRGGRNEQFF.

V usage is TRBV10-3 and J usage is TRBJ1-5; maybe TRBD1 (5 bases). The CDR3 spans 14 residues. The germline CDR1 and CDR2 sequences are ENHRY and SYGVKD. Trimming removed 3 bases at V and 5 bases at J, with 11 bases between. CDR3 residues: CAISESRDYQPQHF. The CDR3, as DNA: TGTGCCATCAGTGAAAGCAGGGACTATCAGCCCCAGCATTTT.

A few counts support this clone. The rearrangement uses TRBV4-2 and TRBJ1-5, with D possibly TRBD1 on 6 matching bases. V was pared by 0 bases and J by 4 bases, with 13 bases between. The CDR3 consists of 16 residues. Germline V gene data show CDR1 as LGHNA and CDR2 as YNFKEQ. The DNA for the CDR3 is TGTGCCAGCAGCCAAGATTGGGCAGGGGTTAATCAGCCCCAGCATTTT. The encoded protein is CASSQDWAGVNQPQHF.